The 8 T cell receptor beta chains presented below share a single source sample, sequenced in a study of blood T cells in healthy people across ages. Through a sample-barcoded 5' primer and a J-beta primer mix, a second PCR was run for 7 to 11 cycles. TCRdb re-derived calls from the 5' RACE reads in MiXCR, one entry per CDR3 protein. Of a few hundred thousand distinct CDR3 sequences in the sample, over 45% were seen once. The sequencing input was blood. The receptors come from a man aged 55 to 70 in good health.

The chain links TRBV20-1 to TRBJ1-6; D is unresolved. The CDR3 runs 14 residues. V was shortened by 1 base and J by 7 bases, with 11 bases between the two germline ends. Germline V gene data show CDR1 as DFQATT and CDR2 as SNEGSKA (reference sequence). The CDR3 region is CSARGVLGNSPLHF. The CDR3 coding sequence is TGCAGTGCTAGAGGGGTGTTGGGGAATTCACCCCTCCACTTT.

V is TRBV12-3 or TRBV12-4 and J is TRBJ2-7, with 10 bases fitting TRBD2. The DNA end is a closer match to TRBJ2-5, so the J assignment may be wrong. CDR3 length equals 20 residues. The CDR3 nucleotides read TGTGCCAGCAGTTTAGACCGCCTAGCGGGGGCCTTCAATGCACCCCAGACCCAGTACTTC. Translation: CASSLDRLAGAFNAPQTQYF.

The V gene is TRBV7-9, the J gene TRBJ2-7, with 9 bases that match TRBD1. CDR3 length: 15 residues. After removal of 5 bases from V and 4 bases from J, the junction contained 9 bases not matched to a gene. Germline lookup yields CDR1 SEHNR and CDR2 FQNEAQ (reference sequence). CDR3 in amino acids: CASSPGQGPEYEQYF. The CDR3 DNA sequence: TGTGCCAGCAGCCCGGGACAGGGCCCGGAGTACGAGCAGTACTTC.

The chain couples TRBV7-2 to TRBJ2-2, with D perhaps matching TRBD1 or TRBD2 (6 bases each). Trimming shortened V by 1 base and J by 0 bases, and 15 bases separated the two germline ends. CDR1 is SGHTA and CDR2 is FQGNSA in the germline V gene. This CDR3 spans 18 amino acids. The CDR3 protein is CASSLVGGGGPNTGELFF. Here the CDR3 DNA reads TGTGCCAGCAGCTTAGTCGGTGGAGGGGGGCCGAACACCGGGGAGCTGTTTTTT.

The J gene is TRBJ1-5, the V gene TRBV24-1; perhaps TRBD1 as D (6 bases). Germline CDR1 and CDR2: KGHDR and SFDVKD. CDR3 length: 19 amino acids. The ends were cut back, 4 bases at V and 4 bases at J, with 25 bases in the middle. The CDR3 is CATSDHINRDRSRNQPQHF. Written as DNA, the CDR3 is TGTGCCACCAGTGACCATATAAACAGGGACCGCAGTCGGAATCAGCCCCAGCATTTT.

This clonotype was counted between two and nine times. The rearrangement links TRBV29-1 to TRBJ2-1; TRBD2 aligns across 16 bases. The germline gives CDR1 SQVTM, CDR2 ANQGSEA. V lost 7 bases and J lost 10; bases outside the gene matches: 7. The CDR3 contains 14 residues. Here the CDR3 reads CSGGTSGRAREQFF. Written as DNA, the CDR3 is TGCAGCGGCGGGACTAGCGGGAGGGCAAGGGAGCAGTTCTTC.

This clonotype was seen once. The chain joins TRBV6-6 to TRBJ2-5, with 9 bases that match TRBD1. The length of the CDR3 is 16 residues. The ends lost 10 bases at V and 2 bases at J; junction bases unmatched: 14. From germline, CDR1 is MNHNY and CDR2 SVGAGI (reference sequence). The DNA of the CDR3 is TGTGCCAACAGCCCCCTCGGACAGGGGATACAAGAGACCCAGTACTTC. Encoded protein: CANSPLGQGIQETQYF.

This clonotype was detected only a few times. The CDR3 sequence is CASSAKYPGIGSGANVLTF. The DNA for the CDR3 is TGTGCCAGTAGTGCCAAGTATCCGGGTATCGGTTCTGGGGCCAACGTCCTGACTTTC. The chain has TRBV19 and TRBJ2-6; unclear D gene. Germline assignment: CDR1 LNHDA and CDR2 SQIVND (reference sequence). The CDR3 consists of 19 residues. Trimming pared 5 bases from V and 1 base from J, leaving 21 bases between.